These 6 T cell receptor beta chains came from one sample sequenced in a study of monozygotic twins with inflammatory bowel disease. TCRdb reprocessed the 5' RACE reads; each CDR3 protein has one entry and no DNA is given. The table lists about 160,000 distinct CDR3 sequences, with 2% to 2.5% in the top ten. Sequenced sample: blood. Source of these receptors: a human donor with ulcerative colitis or Crohn's disease, or a healthy co-twin of an affected twin (not recorded which).

The chain joins TRBV28 to TRBJ2-5; no DNA is available, so the TRBD1 call from TCRdb remains unchecked. The CDR3 contains 16 residues. CDR1 and CDR2 from the germline V gene are MDHEN and SYDVKM. CDR3: CASSSPVGGSRETQYF.

The gene calls are TRBV4-3 and TRBJ1-5; TCRdb's D gene call, TRBD1, goes unchecked for lack of DNA. Germline V CDR1 and CDR2: LGHNA, YSLEER. CDR3 size: 15 residues. The CDR3 reads CASSQDPQGYEPQHF.

This chain uses TRBV19 with TRBJ1-6; no DNA is available, so the TRBD1 call from TCRdb remains unchecked. The germline gives CDR1 LNHDA, CDR2 SQIVND (reference sequence). The CDR3 extends over 17 amino acids. This chain's CDR3 is CASRYRDRGAYNSPLHF.

The chain joins TRBV12-3 or TRBV12-4 to TRBJ2-7; TCRdb calls TRBD1, which cannot be checked without DNA. This CDR3 spans 14 amino acids. The CDR3 spells CASSWGAGAYEQYF.

The J gene is TRBJ2-1, the V gene TRBV15; TCRdb's D gene call, TRBD1, goes unchecked for lack of DNA. The CDR3 is 18 residues long. Per germline, CDR1 LNHNV and CDR2 YYDKDF (reference sequence). The CDR3 sequence: CATSRDPGAIGVNNEQFF.

The chain has TRBV12-3 or TRBV12-4 and TRBJ2-3; there is no DNA to check the TCRdb D call of TRBD2. The CDR3 has 15 amino acids. CDR3 region: CASSGGAGSTDTQYF.